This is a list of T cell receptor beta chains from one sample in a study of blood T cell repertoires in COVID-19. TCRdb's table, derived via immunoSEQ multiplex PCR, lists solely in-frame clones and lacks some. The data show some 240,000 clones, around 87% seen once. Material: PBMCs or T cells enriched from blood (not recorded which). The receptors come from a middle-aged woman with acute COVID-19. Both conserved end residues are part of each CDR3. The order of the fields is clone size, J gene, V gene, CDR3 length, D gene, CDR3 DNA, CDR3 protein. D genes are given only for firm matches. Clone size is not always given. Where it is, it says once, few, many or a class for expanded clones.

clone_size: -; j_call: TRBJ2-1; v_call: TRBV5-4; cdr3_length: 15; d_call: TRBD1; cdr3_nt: TGTGCCAGCAACAATCCCCGGGACAGCTACAATGAGCAGTTCTTC; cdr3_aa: CASNNPRDSYNEQFF
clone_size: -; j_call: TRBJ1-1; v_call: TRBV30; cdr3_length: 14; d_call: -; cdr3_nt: TGTGCCTGGAGTCCCGGACAGCCGAACACTGAAGCTTTCTTT; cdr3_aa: CAWSPGQPNTEAFF
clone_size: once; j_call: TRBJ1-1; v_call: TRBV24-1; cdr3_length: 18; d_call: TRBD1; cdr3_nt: TGTGCCACCAGTGATTATCCGGGACAGGGGGCGAGGTACACTGAAGCTTTCTTT; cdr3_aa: CATSDYPGQGARYTEAFF
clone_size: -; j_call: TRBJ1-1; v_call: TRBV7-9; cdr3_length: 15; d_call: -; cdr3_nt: TGTGCCAGCAGCTTAGTTGGACAGTTGAACACTGAAGCTTTCTTT; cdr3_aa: CASSLVGQLNTEAFF
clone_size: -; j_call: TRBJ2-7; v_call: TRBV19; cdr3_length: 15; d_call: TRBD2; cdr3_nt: TGTGCCAGTAGCTCGACTAGCGGGGGTGCCTACGAGCAGTACTTC; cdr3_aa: CASSSTSGGAYEQYF
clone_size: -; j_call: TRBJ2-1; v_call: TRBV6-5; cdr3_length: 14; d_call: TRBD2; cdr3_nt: TGTGCCAGCAGAGGGACTAGCGGGCCAAATGAGCAGTTCTTC; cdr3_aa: CASRGTSGPNEQFF
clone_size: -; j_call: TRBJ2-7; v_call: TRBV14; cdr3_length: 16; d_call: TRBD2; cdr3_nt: TGTGCCAGCAGCCATGGGGGACTACCCTTGGGGAACGAGCAGTACTTC; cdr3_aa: CASSHGGLPLGNEQYF
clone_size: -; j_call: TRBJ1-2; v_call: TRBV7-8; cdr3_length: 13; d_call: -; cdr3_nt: TGTGCCAGCGGAGGGTTTGGTTTCTATGGCTACACCTTC; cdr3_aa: CASGGFGFYGYTF
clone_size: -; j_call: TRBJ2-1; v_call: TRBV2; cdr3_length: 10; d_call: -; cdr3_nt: TGTGCCAGCGGGGAGGATGAGCAGTTCTTC; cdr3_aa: CASGEDEQFF
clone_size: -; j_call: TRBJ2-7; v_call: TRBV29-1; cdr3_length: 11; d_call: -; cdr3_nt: TGCAGCGTTGTACAGGGTAACAAGCAGTACTTC; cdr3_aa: CSVVQGNKQYF
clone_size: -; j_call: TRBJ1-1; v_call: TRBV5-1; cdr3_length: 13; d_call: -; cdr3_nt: TGCGCCAGCAGCGCCGGGATCAACACTGAAGCTTTCTTT; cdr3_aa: CASSAGINTEAFF
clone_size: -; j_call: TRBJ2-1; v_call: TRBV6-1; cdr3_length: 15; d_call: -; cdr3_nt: TGTGCCAGCAGTGAAGCGGGGGCTTATTACAATGAGCAGTTCTTC; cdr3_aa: CASSEAGAYYNEQFF
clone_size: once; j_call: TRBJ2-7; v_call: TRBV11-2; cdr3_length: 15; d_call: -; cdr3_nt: TGTGCCAGCAGCTTAGTTCCCCGACTGTCCTACGAGCAGTACTTC; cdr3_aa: CASSLVPRLSYEQYF
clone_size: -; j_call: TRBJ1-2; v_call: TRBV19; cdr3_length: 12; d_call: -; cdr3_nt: TGTGCCAGTGCAGGGTATAACTATGGCTACACCTTC; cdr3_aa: CASAGYNYGYTF
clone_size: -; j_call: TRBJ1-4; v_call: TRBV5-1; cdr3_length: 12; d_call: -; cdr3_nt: TGCGCCAGCAGGCCCGGCGGGGATCAACTGTTTTTT; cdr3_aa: CASRPGGDQLFF
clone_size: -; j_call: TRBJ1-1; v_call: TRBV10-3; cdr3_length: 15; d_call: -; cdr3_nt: TGTGCCATCAGTGAGTCTTCGTTGGGGGGCACTGAAGCTTTCTTT; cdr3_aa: CAISESSLGGTEAFF
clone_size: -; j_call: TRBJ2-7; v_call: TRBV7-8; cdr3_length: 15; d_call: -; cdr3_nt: TGTGCCAGCAGTCCCGGGACTTCGCTCTCCTACGAGCAGTACTTC; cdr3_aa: CASSPGTSLSYEQYF
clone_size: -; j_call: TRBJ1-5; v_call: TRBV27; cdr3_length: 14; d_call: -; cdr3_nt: TGTGCCAGCAGCCTAGCAGGGAGGAATCAGCCCCAGCATTTT; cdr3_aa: CASSLAGRNQPQHF
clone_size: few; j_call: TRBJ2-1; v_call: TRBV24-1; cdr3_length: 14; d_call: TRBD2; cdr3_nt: TGTGCCACCAGTAAGGCTAGCGGGAACGTTGAGCAGTTCTTC; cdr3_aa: CATSKASGNVEQFF
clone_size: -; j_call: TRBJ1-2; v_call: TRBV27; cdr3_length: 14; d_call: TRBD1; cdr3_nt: TGTGCCAGCGGCAAGGACAGGGGACAAGAAGGCTACACCTTC; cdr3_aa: CASGKDRGQEGYTF
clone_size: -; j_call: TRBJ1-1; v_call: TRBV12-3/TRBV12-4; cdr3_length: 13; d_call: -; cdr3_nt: TGTGCCACAGGACTCAGGATGAACACTGAAGCTTTCTTT; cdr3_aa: CATGLRMNTEAFF
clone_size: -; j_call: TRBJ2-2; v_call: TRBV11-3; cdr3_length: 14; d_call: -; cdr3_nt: TGTGCCAGCATCGGGACAACAAACACCGGGGAGCTGTTTTTT; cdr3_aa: CASIGTTNTGELFF
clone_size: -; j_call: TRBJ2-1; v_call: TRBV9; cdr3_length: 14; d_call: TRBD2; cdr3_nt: TGTGCCAGCAGTAGGGCTAGCGGGTACAATGAGCAGTTCTTC; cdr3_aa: CASSRASGYNEQFF
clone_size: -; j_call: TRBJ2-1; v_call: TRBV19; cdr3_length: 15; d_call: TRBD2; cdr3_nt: TGTGCCAGTAGTATCGGGACTAGCGGATACAATGAGCAGTTCTTC; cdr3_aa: CASSIGTSGYNEQFF
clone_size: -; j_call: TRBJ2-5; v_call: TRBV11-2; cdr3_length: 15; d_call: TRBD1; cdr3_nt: TGTGCCAGCAGCAAATCGGCTACAGGGGGTGGGACCCAGTACTTC; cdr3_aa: CASSKSATGGGTQYF
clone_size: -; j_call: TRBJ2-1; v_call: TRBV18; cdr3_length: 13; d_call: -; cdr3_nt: TGTGCCAGCTCACCACTTAGCAACAATGAGCAGTTCTTC; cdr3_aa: CASSPLSNNEQFF
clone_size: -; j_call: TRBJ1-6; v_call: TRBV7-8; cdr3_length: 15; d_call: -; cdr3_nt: TGTGCCAGCAGCGAGACAGGTTCGGACAATTCACCCCTCCACTTT; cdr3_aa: CASSETGSDNSPLHF
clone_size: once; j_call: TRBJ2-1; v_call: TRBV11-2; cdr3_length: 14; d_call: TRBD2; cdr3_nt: TGTGCCAGCAGCTTAGATCCGGGAGGTAATGAGCAGTTCTTC; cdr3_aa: CASSLDPGGNEQFF
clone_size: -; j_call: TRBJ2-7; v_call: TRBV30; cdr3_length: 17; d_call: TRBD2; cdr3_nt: TGTGCCTGGTGCAGTACTCGGACTAGCGGGATTATCAACGAGCAGTACTTC; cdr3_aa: CAWCSTRTSGIINEQYF
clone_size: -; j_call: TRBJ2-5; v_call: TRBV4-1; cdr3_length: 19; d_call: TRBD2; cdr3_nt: TGCGCCAGCAGCCAAGATTTGACCCGAGGACTAGCGGGAGTTCAGACCCAGTACTTC; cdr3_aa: CASSQDLTRGLAGVQTQYF
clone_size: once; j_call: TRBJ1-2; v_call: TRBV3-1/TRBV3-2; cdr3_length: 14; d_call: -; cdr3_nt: TGTGCCAGCAGCCAGGTGAGGGGGAACTATGGCTACACCTTC; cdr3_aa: CASSQVRGNYGYTF
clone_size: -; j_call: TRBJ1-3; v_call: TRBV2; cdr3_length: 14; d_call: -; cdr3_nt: TGTGCCAGCAGCCCTCTCAGGGGTGGAAACACCATATATTTT; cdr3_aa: CASSPLRGGNTIYF
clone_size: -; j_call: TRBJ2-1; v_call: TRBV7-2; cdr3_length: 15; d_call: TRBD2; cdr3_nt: TGTGCCAGCAGCTTATCTAGCGGACCCAACAATGAGCAGTTCTTC; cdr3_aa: CASSLSSGPNNEQFF
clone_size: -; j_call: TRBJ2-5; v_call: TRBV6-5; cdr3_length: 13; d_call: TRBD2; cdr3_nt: TGTGCCAGCAGTTCCGGACTAGAGGAGACCCAGTACTTC; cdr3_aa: CASSSGLEETQYF
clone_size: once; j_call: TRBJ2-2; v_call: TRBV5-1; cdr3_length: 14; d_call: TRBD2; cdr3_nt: TGCGCCAGCAGCTTGGAATCTAGCGGGAGGTGGCTGTTTTTT; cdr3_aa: CASSLESSGRWLFF
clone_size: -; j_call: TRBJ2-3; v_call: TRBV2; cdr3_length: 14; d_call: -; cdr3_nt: TGTGCCAGCAGTGAGGGACTTGCCCCCTATACGCAGTATTTT; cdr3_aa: CASSEGLAPYTQYF
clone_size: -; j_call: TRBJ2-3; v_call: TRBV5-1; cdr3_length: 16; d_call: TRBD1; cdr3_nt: TGCGCCAGCAGGCCCGCACAGGGGGCCGGGACAGATACGCAGTATTTT; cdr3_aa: CASRPAQGAGTDTQYF
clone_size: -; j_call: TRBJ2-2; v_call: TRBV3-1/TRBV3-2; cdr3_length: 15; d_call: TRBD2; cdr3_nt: TGTGCCAGCAGCCAGGGACTAGCGGGAGCCGGGGAGCTGTTTTTT; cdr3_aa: CASSQGLAGAGELFF
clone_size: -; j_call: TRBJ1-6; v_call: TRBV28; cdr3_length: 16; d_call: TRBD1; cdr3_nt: TGTGCCAGCAGTCGGGACAGTAGCTCCTATAATTCACCCCTCCACTTT; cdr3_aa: CASSRDSSSYNSPLHF
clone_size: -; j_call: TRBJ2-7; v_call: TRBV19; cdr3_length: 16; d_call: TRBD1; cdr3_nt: TGTGCCAGTAGTCCCTGGGACAGGGGCAATACCTACGAGCAGTACTTC; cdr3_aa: CASSPWDRGNTYEQYF
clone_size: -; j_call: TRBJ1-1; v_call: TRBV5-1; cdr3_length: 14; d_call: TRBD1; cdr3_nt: TGCGCCAGCAGCTTGGACAGGGGTACTACTGAAGCTTTCTTT; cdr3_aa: CASSLDRGTTEAFF
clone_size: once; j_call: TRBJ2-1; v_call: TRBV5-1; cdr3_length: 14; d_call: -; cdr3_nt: TGCGCCAGCCACCGTACTCCCCGGTCCAATGAGCAGTTCTTC; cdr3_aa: CASHRTPRSNEQFF
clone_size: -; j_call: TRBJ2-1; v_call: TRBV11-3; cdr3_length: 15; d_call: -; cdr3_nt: TGTGCCAGCAGCTCGGGGGCAGGGGGAGGCTCCCCGCGGTTCTTC; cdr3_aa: CASSSGAGGGSPRFF
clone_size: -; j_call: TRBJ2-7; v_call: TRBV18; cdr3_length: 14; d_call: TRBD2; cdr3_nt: TGTGCCAGCTCAGCCGGGACTAGCCTCCAACAGCAGTACTTC; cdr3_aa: CASSAGTSLQQQYF
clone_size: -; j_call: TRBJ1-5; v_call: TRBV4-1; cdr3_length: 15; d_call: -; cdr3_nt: TGCGCCAGCAGCCAAGACCCAGGGATAAGTCAGCCCCAGCATTTT; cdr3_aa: CASSQDPGISQPQHF